The 27 T cell receptor beta chains presented below share a single source sample, sequenced in a study of cytomegalovirus exposure and HLA in healthy donors (dated by TCRdb to 2016 to 2017). Libraries came from the immunoSEQ multiplex PCR assay. For the multiplex PCR, a mixture combining 60 forward primers for TCR Vbeta segments and 13 reverse primers for TCR Jbeta segments was used. This immuneACCESS table, as held by TCRdb, lists in-frame sequences with V and J called but not all clones. Of the missing ones, under half trace to an unresolved V gene in checked studies; the others have no known cause. This specimen's table enumerates approximately 76,000 clones. The top ten hold 3% to 4% of the sample. Sequencing input: PBMCs. These receptors all stem from a man between 18 and 29 years old in good health and CMV-seropositive.

The chain employs TRBV2 and TRBJ1-2; unclear D gene. Germline-derived CDR1 and CDR2 are SNHLY and FYNNEI. The V end lost 2 bases, the J end lost 8 bases, and 12 bases lay between the germline ends. The CDR3 extends over 13 amino acids. DNA for the CDR3: TGTGCCAGCAGTGAAATCGGGATGGGGGGCTACACCTTC. Amino acid sequence: CASSEIGMGGYTF.

This chain links TRBV5-1 with TRBJ1-2; possibly TRBD1 for D (5 bases). The CDR3 is 15 residues long. Per the germline V gene, CDR1 is SGHRS and CDR2 is YFSETQ. The V and J ends lost 5 bases and 8 bases respectively, with 22 bases between them. DNA for the CDR3: TGCGCCAGCAGGCTACAACAGGACCCTCCGCGGGGCTACACCTTC. As protein: CASRLQQDPPRGYTF.

This rearrangement joins TRBV4-2 to TRBJ2-5; 7 bases match TRBD1. J was trimmed by 4 bases and V by 4 bases; bases with no gene match: 6. This CDR3 is 14 amino acids long. CDR1 is LGHNA and CDR2 is YNFKEQ in the germline V gene. This chain's CDR3 is CASSLTGARETQYF. As DNA, the CDR3 is TGTGCCAGCAGCCTCACAGGGGCGAGAGAGACCCAGTACTTC.

The rearrangement joins TRBV10-3 to TRBJ2-7; the D gene is possibly TRBD2 (5 bases). This CDR3 is 14 amino acids long. Per germline, CDR1 ENHRY and CDR2 SYGVKD. V was trimmed by 0 bases and J by 2 bases, leaving 8 bases between them. The CDR3 DNA reads TGTGCCATCAGTGAGTCGCGAGGGACCTACGAGCAGTACTTC. It yields the protein CAISESRGTYEQYF.

The CDR3 loop reads CATSRGWEQGADDYEQYF. The CDR3 nucleotides are TGTGCCACCAGCAGAGGATGGGAACAGGGGGCGGATGACTACGAGCAGTACTTC. The rearrangement joins TRBV15 to TRBJ2-7; 9 bases fit TRBD1. This CDR3 has 18 residues. Germline V CDR1 and CDR2: LNHNV, YYDKDF (reference sequence). Trimming cost V 1 base and J 3 bases; bases outside gene matches: 13.

CDR3 DNA: TGTGCCAGCAGCCACCTGGGGAGCCCGAGCTCCTACAATGAGCAGTTCTTC. This codes for CASSHLGSPSSYNEQFF. The chain uses TRBV5-6 and TRBJ2-1; D possibly corresponds to TRBD2 (5 bases). Per the germline V gene, CDR1 is SGHDT and CDR2 is YYEEEE. Trimming shortened V by 4 bases and J by 0 bases, and 17 bases separated the two germline ends. The CDR3 runs 17 residues. The whole variable domain, remainder taken from reference TRBV5-6 and TRBJ2-1, is DAGVTQSPTHLIKTRGQQVTLRCSPKSGHDTVSWYQQALGQGPQFIFQYYEEEERQRGNFPDRFSGHQFPNYSSELNVNALLLGDSALYLCASSHLGSPSSYNEQFFGPGTRLTVL.

This chain joins TRBV30 and TRBJ2-7; D perhaps matches TRBD2 (5 bases). CDR1 is GTSNPN and CDR2 is SVGIG in the germline V gene (reference sequence). V was pared by 5 bases and J by 4 bases, with 27 bases between. CDR3 length equals 17 residues. The chain's CDR3 is CAWLRRPVTLARYEQYF. The CDR3, as DNA: TGTGCCTGGTTGAGACGTCCGGTCACTCTAGCTAGGTACGAGCAGTACTTC.

The V and J genes are TRBV5-1 and TRBJ2-1, with D possibly being TRBD1 (5 bases). The CDR3 consists of 15 residues. Germline V lookup: CDR1 SGHRS, CDR2 YFSETQ. Trimming stripped 6 bases from V and 4 bases from J, with 17 bases between. The CDR3 region has the DNA TGCGCCAGCATTATAGGGGATTCAGAGTACAATGAGCAGTTCTTC. Its translation is CASIIGDSEYNEQFF.

The chain has TRBV5-1 and TRBJ2-1; D might be TRBD2 (6 bases). CDR3 length: 14 amino acids. Germline V CDR1 and CDR2: SGHRS, YFSETQ. The V end was cut by 2 bases, the J end by 7 bases, with 13 bases between. The CDR3 DNA is TGCGCCAGCAGCTTTTCTAGCGTTATTAATGAGCAGTTCTTC. Translating gives CASSFSSVINEQFF.

The V gene is TRBV30, the J gene TRBJ1-4, with D perhaps matching TRBD1 (5 bases). Germline V gives CDR1 GTSNPN, CDR2 SVGIG (reference sequence). CDR3 size: 13 residues. Trimming left V 4 bases short and J 7 bases short, with 13 bases between. The CDR3, as DNA: TGTGCCTGGAATCAGGGCACAGGTGAAAAACTGTTTTTT. Its translation: CAWNQGTGEKLFF.

The rearrangement uses TRBV5-1 and TRBJ1-4; perhaps TRBD1 as D (5 bases). The CDR3 has 15 residues. Germline lookup yields CDR1 SGHRS and CDR2 YFSETQ. V lost 0 bases to trimming and J lost 5 bases, with 11 bases between them. Here the CDR3 reads CASSLEGRVNEKLFF. Written as DNA, the CDR3 is TGCGCCAGCAGCTTGGAGGGGAGGGTGAATGAAAAACTGTTTTTT.

The chain has TRBV19 and TRBJ2-5, with D perhaps TRBD2 (5 bases). The J call is doubtful: the DNA matches TRBJ2-7 better. CDR1 and CDR2 from the germline V gene are LNHDA and SQIVND (reference sequence). CDR3 length: 13 amino acids. The CDR3 loop is CASLGSDSYEQYF. The CDR3 nucleotides are TGTGCCAGTCTGGGTAGCGACTCCTACGAGCAGTACTTC.

The chain links TRBV5-6 to TRBJ2-1, with TRBD1 matching 9 bases. The length of the CDR3 is 16 residues. V shed 4 bases, J shed 4 bases, and the junction held 9 bases outside the gene matches. Germline CDR1 and CDR2: SGHDT and YYEEEE. The DNA for the CDR3 is TGTGCCAGCAGCGCCGGGACAGGGAAGGAATACAATGAGCAGTTCTTC. It codes for CASSAGTGKEYNEQFF.

V and J are TRBV27 and TRBJ1-4, with D possibly being TRBD1 (6 bases). Trimming took 7 bases from V and 3 from J, leaving 15 bases between them. Germline CDR1 MNHEY, CDR2 SMNVEV (reference sequence). The CDR3 is 15 residues long. DNA for the CDR3: TGTGCCAGCACCATGAGGGGGATACCTAATGAAAAACTGTTTTTT. Amino acid sequence: CASTMRGIPNEKLFF.

The gene calls are TRBV29-1 and TRBJ2-7; no clear D gene. CDR1 and CDR2 (germline): SQVTM, ANQGSEA. This CDR3 region has 15 residues. Trimming stripped 0 bases from V and 5 bases from J, with 17 bases between. CDR3 coding DNA: TGCAGCGTTGAAGACGGCACTATAAGAGCCAACGAGCAGTACTTC. As protein: CSVEDGTIRANEQYF.

The chain employs TRBV15 and TRBJ2-7; perhaps TRBD2 as D (5 bases). Germline-derived CDR1 and CDR2 are LNHNV and YYDKDF (reference sequence). The CDR3 consists of 12 residues. Trimming took 0 bases from V and 6 from J, leaving 6 bases between them. CDR3 in amino acids: CATSRDTSEQYF. The CDR3 DNA follows: TGTGCCACCAGCAGAGATACTAGCGAGCAGTACTTC. Using reference TRBV15 and TRBJ2-7 for the parts outside the CDR3, the full variable domain is DAMVIQNPRYQVTQFGKPVTLSCSQTLNHNVMYWYQQKSSQAPKLLFHYYDKDFNNEADTPDNFQSRRPNTSFCFLDIRSPGLGDTAMYLCATSRDTSEQYFGPGTRLTVT.

This sequence joins TRBV11-3 and TRBJ2-4, with D perhaps TRBD2 (5 bases). V was trimmed by 5 bases and J by 7 bases, leaving 15 bases between them. The CDR3 totals 14 residues. Germline-derived CDR1 and CDR2 are SGHNT and YENEEA. The chain's CDR3 is CASSRGYSENIQYF. CDR3 bases: TGTGCCAGCAGCCGAGGATATAGCGAGAACATTCAGTACTTC.

DNA of the CDR3: TGCGCCAGCAGGGGAGGCACTACCTACGAGCAGTACTTC. Its translation: CASRGGTTYEQYF. The chain is built from TRBV5-1 and TRBJ2-7; perhaps TRBD2 as D (6 bases). Trimming pared 5 bases from V and 2 bases from J, leaving 11 bases between. This CDR3 spans 13 amino acids. The germline CDR1 and CDR2 sequences are SGHRS and YFSETQ.

This chain joins TRBV5-1 and TRBJ2-1, with 7 bases identical to TRBD2. This CDR3 is 17 amino acids long. V shed 1 base, J shed 6 bases, and the junction held 13 bases outside the gene matches. Germline CDR1 and CDR2: SGHRS and YFSETQ. For the CDR3, the DNA is TGCGCCAGCAGCTTGTACTTGGCGGGGGTGTCAAGCAATGAGCAGTTCTTC. This gives the protein CASSLYLAGVSSNEQFF.

This rearrangement joins TRBV6-5 to TRBJ2-7; tentative D call: TRBD2 (5 bases). The ends were cut back, 0 bases at V and 7 bases at J, with 10 bases in the middle. The CDR3 runs to 13 residues. Germline V gene lookup returns CDR1 MNHEY and CDR2 SVGAGI. CDR3 protein: CASSYSSRREQYF. The CDR3 DNA is TGTGCCAGCAGTTACTCGAGTCGGAGGGAGCAGTACTTC.

This rearrangement joins TRBV6-6 to TRBJ2-1; TRBD1 agrees at 8 bases. The length of the CDR3 is 15 residues. V lost 2 bases to trimming and J lost 6 bases; unmatched junction nucleotides: 6. Germline V gives CDR1 MNHNY, CDR2 SVGAGI (reference sequence). CDR3 nucleotides: TGTGCCAGCAGTTACGGGGGACAGGAGGGCAATGAGCAGTTCTTC. This translates into CASSYGGQEGNEQFF.

For the CDR3, the DNA is TGCGCCAGCAGCCAACACTCCGAGACCCAGTACTTC. This codes for CASSQHSETQYF. The chain is built from TRBV4-1 and TRBJ2-5, with no clear D. With 2 bases removed from V and 5 bases from J, the gap between germline ends came to 6 bases. Per germline, CDR1 MGHRA and CDR2 YSYEKL. The CDR3 extends over 12 amino acids.

The chain employs TRBV7-9 and TRBJ2-5, with no clear D. V was cut by 2 bases and J by 3 bases, with 19 bases left in between. The CDR3 runs 17 residues. Germline V gives CDR1 SEHNR, CDR2 FQNEAQ (reference sequence). The CDR3 spells CASSLISAATTKETQYF. CDR3 sequence (DNA): TGTGCCAGCAGCTTAATCTCGGCGGCGACCACTAAAGAGACCCAGTACTTC.

The chain carries TRBV4-1 and TRBJ2-7; 12 bases line up with TRBD2. Trimming at V came to 10 bases and at J to 5 bases, leaving 15 bases not matched to a gene. The CDR3 spans 16 residues. The germline V gene has CDR1 MGHRA and CDR2 YSYEKL. CDR3 in amino acids: CATSREPGLAGDEQYF. CDR3 bases: TGCGCCACCTCCCGGGAACCGGGACTAGCGGGCGACGAGCAGTACTTC.

This rearrangement joins TRBV12-5 to TRBJ2-1, with TRBD1 identical over 11 bases. Unmatched junction bases numbered 8, after V lost 6 bases and J lost 7 bases. Germline V gene sequence: CDR1 LGHNT, CDR2 FRNRAP. This CDR3 has 15 residues. This chain's CDR3 is CASGETGQGENEQFF. The CDR3 coding sequence is TGTGCTAGTGGAGAGACGGGACAGGGGGAGAATGAGCAGTTCTTC.

The V call is TRBV6-5, the J call TRBJ1-3, with D perhaps TRBD1 (5 bases). Trimming removed 2 bases at V and 0 bases at J, with 8 bases between. The CDR3 has 15 amino acids. The germline gives CDR1 MNHEY, CDR2 SVGAGI. The DNA for the CDR3 is TGTGCCAGCAGTTACGTAAGGGGCTCTGGAAACACCATATATTTT. It specifies CASSYVRGSGNTIYF.

The genes are TRBV6-5 and TRBJ2-7; D unresolved. Trimming took off 0 bases at V and 6 bases at J, with 9 bases between the two ends. Germline loops: CDR1 MNHEY, CDR2 SVGAGI. The CDR3 contains 13 residues. CDR3 nucleotide sequence: TGTGCCAGCAGTTACTCGTTCCCGGGCGAGCAGTACTTC. It encodes CASSYSFPGEQYF.